The 18 T cell receptor beta chains given below trace back to one sample, sequenced in a study of blood T cell repertoires in COVID-19. Assay used: immunoSEQ multiplex PCR; TCRdb lists only in-frame clones, some missing. The data show 270,000 or so clones, roughly 90% seen once. Sample: PBMCs or T cells enriched from blood (not recorded which). These receptors originate from a woman between 40 and 50 years old with acute COVID-19.

CDR3 amino acids: CASTQASGANVLTF. CDR3 DNA sequence: TGTGCCAGCACCCAGGCATCTGGGGCCAACGTCCTGACTTTC. This chain links TRBV5-4 with TRBJ2-6; unclear D gene. The ends were cut back, 6 bases at V and 1 base at J, with 8 bases in the middle. The CDR3 covers 14 residues. CDR1 is SGHNT and CDR2 is YYREEE in the germline V gene (reference sequence).

The rearrangement joins TRBV7-3 to TRBJ2-2, with a possible D match to TRBD1 (7 bases). With 5 bases removed from V and 5 bases from J, the gap between germline ends came to 9 bases. The V gene's germline CDR1 is SGHTA and CDR2 FQGTGA. The CDR3 consists of 13 residues. In nucleotides, the CDR3 is TGTGCCAGCAGCCCAGGGGGGACCGGGGAGCTGTTTTTT. This gives the protein CASSPGGTGELFF. Drawing the rest from reference TRBV7-3 and TRBJ2-2, the complete variable domain is GAGVSQTPSNKVTEKGKYVELRCDPISGHTALYWYRQSLGQGPEFLIYFQGTGAADDSGLPNDRFFAVRPEGSVSTLKIQRTERGDSAVYLCASSPGGTGELFFGEGSRLTVL.

V and J are TRBV4-2 and TRBJ1-4; 7 bases are shared with TRBD1. There are 15 residues in the CDR3. Per germline, CDR1 LGHNA and CDR2 YNFKEQ. V lost 2 bases and J lost 7; bases outside the gene matches: 7. As DNA, the CDR3 is TGTGCCAGCAGCCAAAGCTACAGGGGTTTTGAAAAACTGTTTTTT. Protein: CASSQSYRGFEKLFF.

The V and J genes are TRBV3-1 (or the pseudogene TRBV3-2) and TRBJ2-4; TRBD2 matches 7 bases. The germline CDR1 and CDR2 sequences are LGHDT and YNNKEL (reference sequence). There are 16 residues in the CDR3. J was trimmed by 3 bases and V by 0 bases; bases with no gene match: 5. CDR3 region: CASSQEPSGIKNIQYF. CDR3 DNA: TGTGCCAGCAGCCAAGAGCCTAGCGGTATCAAAAACATTCAGTACTTC.

The chain has TRBV12-3 or TRBV12-4 and TRBJ2-3, with D possibly TRBD2 on 5 matching bases. The CDR3 has 11 amino acids. The V gene lost 5 bases and the J gene lost 5 bases, with 5 bases spanning the gap. The chain's CDR3 is CASSSGDTQYF. The CDR3 bases are TGTGCCAGCAGTAGCGGAGATACGCAGTATTTT.

Concerning this clone: This same CDR3 is encoded by further DNA sequences in the sample. The chain employs TRBV5-1 and TRBJ2-2, with 10 positions matching TRBD1. The trim removed 3 bases at V and 5 bases at J, leaving 1 base unmatched. This CDR3 region has 14 residues. The germline V gene encodes CDR1 SGHRS and CDR2 YFSETQ. CDR3 amino acids: CASSWGQGTGELFF. As DNA, the CDR3 is TGCGCCAGCAGCTGGGGACAGGGGACCGGGGAGCTGTTTTTT.

The chain is built from TRBV24-1 and TRBJ2-1; D is possibly TRBD2 (6 bases). The germline V and J ends were trimmed by 0 bases and 7 bases, with 21 bases remaining between them. From germline, CDR1 is KGHDR and CDR2 SFDVKD. This CDR3 is 18 amino acids long. The CDR3 is CATSDLQRVEGRENEQFF. For the CDR3, the DNA is TGTGCCACCAGTGATTTGCAAAGGGTGGAGGGGCGAGAGAATGAGCAGTTCTTC.

This rearrangement joins TRBV24-1 to TRBJ1-1, with 9 bases matching TRBD1. The germline V gene encodes CDR1 KGHDR and CDR2 SFDVKD. The V and J ends lost 9 bases and 8 bases, in that order; junction bases with no gene match: 12. This CDR3 comprises 14 residues. Here the CDR3 DNA reads TGTGCCACCCAAACCGGGACAGGGAGGTCAGAAGCTTTCTTT. Protein product: CATQTGTGRSEAFF.

The rearrangement links TRBV28 to TRBJ1-2; D unresolved. CDR3 length equals 14 residues. Germline assignment: CDR1 MDHEN and CDR2 SYDVKM. The V end was cut by 10 bases, the J end by 5 bases, with 20 bases between. The CDR3 sequence: CATAYGLEIYGYTF. CDR3 nucleotides: TGTGCCACCGCATACGGGTTGGAGATATATGGCTACACCTTC.

The chain carries TRBV28 and TRBJ1-4; no reliable D call. CDR1 and CDR2 from the germline V gene are MDHEN and SYDVKM. Trimming took off 6 bases at V and 7 bases at J, with 15 bases between the two ends. The CDR3 is 14 residues long. The CDR3: CASRHLDSGEKLFF. CDR3 DNA: TGTGCCAGCAGGCACCTTGATTCGGGTGAAAAACTGTTTTTT.

The chain carries TRBV10-3 and TRBJ1-3; D unresolved. Germline V gives CDR1 ENHRY, CDR2 SYGVKD. The V end was cut by 0 bases, the J end by 3 bases, with 9 bases between. CDR3 size: 15 residues. The chain's CDR3 is CAISESPSRGNTIYF. CDR3 bases: TGTGCCATCAGTGAGTCTCCCTCTCGTGGAAACACCATATATTTT.

Comment on this clone: The sample contains more than one DNA sequence encoding this CDR3. The gene calls are TRBV18 and TRBJ1-1, with D possibly TRBD1 on 5 matching bases. CDR1 KGHSH and CDR2 LQKENI come from the germline V gene. V was cut by 3 bases and J by 1 base, with 6 bases left in between. The CDR3 runs 13 residues. The DNA for the CDR3 is TGTGCCAGCTCACCCACAGGGAACACTGAAGCTTTCTTT. It encodes CASSPTGNTEAFF.

V is TRBV15 and J is TRBJ2-1; 9 positions match TRBD1. The V gene end was trimmed by 3 bases and the J gene end by 6 bases; junction bases not matched to a gene: 6. The CDR3 runs to 15 residues. In germline, CDR1 is LNHNV, CDR2 YYDKDF (reference sequence). The CDR3 DNA reads as TGTGCCACCAGCAGGGGACAGGGTACAGGCAATGAGCAGTTCTTC. As protein: CATSRGQGTGNEQFF.

The gene calls are TRBV27 and TRBJ2-4; 7 bases match TRBD1. V dropped 5 bases and J dropped 1; count of bases not matched to a gene: 8. This CDR3 region has 16 residues. The V gene's germline CDR1 is MNHEY and CDR2 SMNVEV (reference sequence). The chain's CDR3 is CASSPQGREAKNIQYF. For the CDR3, the DNA is TGTGCCAGCAGTCCACAGGGGAGAGAGGCCAAAAACATTCAGTACTTC.

The chain uses TRBV28 and TRBJ2-1, with D perhaps matching TRBD2 (7 bases). The CDR3 is 14 amino acids. Germline V gene sequence: CDR1 MDHEN, CDR2 SYDVKM. V was clipped by 6 bases and J by 9 bases, with 18 bases between them. The CDR3 reads CASSPEGGALEQFF. The CDR3 nucleotides are TGTGCCAGCAGCCCTGAAGGGGGGGCCCTTGAGCAGTTCTTC.

The chain couples TRBV28 to TRBJ1-4, with 8 bases lining up with TRBD1. This CDR3 comprises 13 residues. Germline CDR1 MDHEN, CDR2 SYDVKM. V lost 6 bases, J lost 11 bases, and 8 bases stayed unmatched. CDR3 in DNA: TGTGCCAGCAGCCGGACAGGGTTCGGGAAACTGTTTTTT. Encoded protein: CASSRTGFGKLFF. Together with reference TRBV28 and TRBJ1-4, the CDR3 gives the full variable domain: DVKVTQSSRYLVKRTGEKVFLECVQDMDHENMFWYRQDPGLGLRLIYFSYDVKMKEKGDIPEGYSVSREKKERFSLILESASTNQTSMYLCASSRTGFGKLFFGSGTQLSVL.

V gene TRBV21-1 combines with J gene TRBJ2-5; TRBD2 is the table's D call and was not checked against the DNA. TRBV21-1 is a documented pseudogene. The CDR3 sequence is 15 residues long. The DNA for the CDR3 is TGTGCCAGCAGCCCCGAGGCGAATTACCAAGAGACCCAGTACTTC. Encoded protein: CASSPEANYQETQYF.

V and J are TRBV7-9 and TRBJ1-1; TRBD1 aligns across 7 bases. The V and J ends lost 3 bases and 4 bases, in that order; junction bases with no gene match: 8. The CDR3 sequence is 15 residues long. In germline, CDR1 is SEHNR, CDR2 FQNEAQ (reference sequence). In nucleotides, the CDR3 is TGTGCCAGCAGCTTCTCAGGGGGTGACCCCACTGAAGCTTTCTTT. Its protein is CASSFSGGDPTEAFF.